This entry lists 9 T cell receptor beta chains sequenced from one sample in a study of cytomegalovirus exposure and HLA in healthy donors. PCR amplification relied on 60 Vbeta primers (plus 13 Jbeta primers). Method: immunoSEQ multiplex PCR; TCRdb's copy keeps in-frame clones and lacks some. The profile covers tens of thousands of clones, with roughly 74% appearing a single time and about 1.5% taken by the ten largest. Source material: PBMCs. The receptors shown here come from a female donor in good health and CMV-seronegative.

J is TRBJ1-1 and V is TRBV29-1; D ambiguous. From germline, CDR1 is SQVTM and CDR2 ANQGSEA. This CDR3 has 13 amino acids. The CDR3, as DNA: TGCAAAATTTGCCACAATTTGACCCGGAGGGCTTTCTTT. It specifies CKICHNLTRRAFF.

V is TRBV6-1 and J is TRBJ1-2; 8 bases match TRBD1. In germline, CDR1 is MNHNS, CDR2 SASEGT. The CDR3 loop spans 15 amino acids. The V gene end was trimmed by 1 base and the J gene end by 8 bases; junction bases not matched to a gene: 9. Written as DNA, the CDR3 is TGTGCCAGCAGTGAAGGTGGGGCAGGGGGCTTGGGCTACACCTTC. Translated: CASSEGGAGGLGYTF.

The rearrangement links TRBV7-2 to TRBJ2-2; 9 bases fit TRBD2. V shed 4 bases and J 6 bases; nucleotides not matched to a gene: 15. Germline V lookup: CDR1 SGHTA, CDR2 FQGNSA. The CDR3 covers 18 residues. Here the CDR3 reads CASSSLGRGGASAGELFF. DNA for the CDR3: TGTGCCAGCAGCTCCCTAGGGCGCGGGGGGGCCTCGGCCGGGGAGCTGTTTTTT.

The chain couples TRBV5-6 to TRBJ2-2; D might be TRBD1 (6 bases). V lost 0 bases and J lost 0, with 9 bases in between. CDR1 SGHDT and CDR2 YYEEEE come from the germline V gene. This CDR3 region has 16 residues. For the CDR3, the DNA is TGTGCCAGCAGCTTGGCCGGGACAACGAACACCGGGGAGCTGTTTTTT. Its protein is CASSLAGTTNTGELFF.

This clone is a singleton in its sample. The chain recombines TRBV5-4 with TRBJ2-2; 9 bases are shared with TRBD1. The V gene end was trimmed by 5 bases and the J gene end by 4 bases; junction bases not matched to a gene: 6. The CDR3 contains 15 residues. The germline CDR1 and CDR2 sequences are SGHNT and YYREEE (reference sequence). The CDR3 region has the DNA TGTGCCAGCAGTTCCCCGGACAGGGGCACCGGGGAGCTGTTTTTT. Residues: CASSSPDRGTGELFF.

The chain employs TRBV6-6 and TRBJ2-5, with a weak D call TRBD1 (6 bases). The CDR3 length is 14 residues. The V end was cut by 4 bases, the J end by 3 bases, with 12 bases between. Germline V gene sequence: CDR1 MNHNY, CDR2 SVGAGI (reference sequence). The CDR3 nucleotides read TGTGCCAGCAGTTTACCAGGGGTGGAAGAGACCCAGTACTTC. Translated, it gives CASSLPGVEETQYF.

V usage is TRBV4-2 and J usage is TRBJ2-1; 8 bases align to TRBD2. The CDR3 is made up of 16 amino acids. CDR1 is LGHNA and CDR2 is YNFKEQ in the germline V gene. Trimming at V came to 4 bases and at J to 4 bases, leaving 9 bases not matched to a gene. The CDR3, as DNA: TGTGCCAGCAGCCTGATTCGGGGGGGTAGTTACAATGAGCAGTTCTTC. Its translation: CASSLIRGGSYNEQFF.

The chain employs TRBV6-5 and TRBJ2-6; 7 bases align to TRBD1. The CDR3 sequence is 15 residues long. The germline gives CDR1 MNHEY, CDR2 SVGAGI. V lost 6 bases to trimming and J lost 2 bases; unmatched junction nucleotides: 4. CDR3 protein: CASSIDRAGANVLTF. The CDR3 DNA sequence: TGTGCCAGCAGCATTGACAGGGCTGGGGCCAACGTCCTGACTTTC.

This chain uses TRBV7-9 with TRBJ1-6, with 9 bases aligning to TRBD1. The CDR3 sequence is 16 residues long. Germline V CDR1 and CDR2: SEHNR, FQNEAQ (reference sequence). Trimming at V came to 4 bases and at J to 3 bases, leaving 4 bases not matched to a gene. DNA of the CDR3: TGTGCCAGCAGCTCCGGGACAGGGTTCTATAATTCACCCCTCCACTTT. This sequence encodes CASSSGTGFYNSPLHF.